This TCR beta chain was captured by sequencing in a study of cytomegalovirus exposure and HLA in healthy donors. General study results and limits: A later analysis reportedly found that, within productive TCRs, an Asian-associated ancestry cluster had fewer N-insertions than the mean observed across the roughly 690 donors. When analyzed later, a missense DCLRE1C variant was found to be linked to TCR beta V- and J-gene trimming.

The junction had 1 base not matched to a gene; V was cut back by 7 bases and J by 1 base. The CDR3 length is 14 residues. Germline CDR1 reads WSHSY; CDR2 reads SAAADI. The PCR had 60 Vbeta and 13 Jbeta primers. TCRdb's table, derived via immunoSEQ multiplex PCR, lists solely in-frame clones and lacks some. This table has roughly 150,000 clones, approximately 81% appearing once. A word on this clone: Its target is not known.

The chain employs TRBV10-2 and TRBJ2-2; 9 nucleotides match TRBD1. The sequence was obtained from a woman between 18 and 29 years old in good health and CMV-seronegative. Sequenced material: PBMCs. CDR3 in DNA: TGCGCCAGCACGGGACAGGGGAACACCGGGGAGCTGTTTTTT. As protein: CASTGQGNTGELFF.